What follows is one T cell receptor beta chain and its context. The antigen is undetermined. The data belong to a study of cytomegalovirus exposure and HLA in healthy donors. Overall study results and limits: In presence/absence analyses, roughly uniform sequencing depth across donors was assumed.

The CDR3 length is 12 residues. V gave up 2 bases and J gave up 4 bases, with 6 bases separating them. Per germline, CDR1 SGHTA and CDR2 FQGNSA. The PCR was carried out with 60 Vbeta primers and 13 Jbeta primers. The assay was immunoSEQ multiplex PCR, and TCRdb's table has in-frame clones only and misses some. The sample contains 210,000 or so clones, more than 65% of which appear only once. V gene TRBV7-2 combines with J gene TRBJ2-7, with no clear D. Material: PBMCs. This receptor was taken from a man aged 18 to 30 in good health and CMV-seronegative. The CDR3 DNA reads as TGTGCCAGCAGCTTAATTCGTTACGAGCAGTACTTC. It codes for CASSLIRYEQYF.